Included here is one TCR beta chain sequence, with context. A Seattle source enrolled patients during active infection and followed them longitudinally. This entry belongs to a study of blood T cell repertoires in COVID-19. The wider study: Some COVID-19 samples were acute and others convalescent; all came from the United States, Italy and Spain. Sources were T cells, B-cell-depleted T cells, or PBMCs; the material itself was cDNA or gDNA.

J gave up 5 bases and V 4 bases, and 8 bases lay outside the gene matches. Germline V lookup: CDR1 MNHEY, CDR2 SVGAGI. This CDR3 spans 15 amino acids. Under the authors' procedure: Counts of nucleated cells, estimated from reference gene primer amplification, were obtained. Measured with immunoSEQ multiplex PCR; TCRdb has only the in-frame clones, and not every one. V and J calls and clone size follow that table, whereas D and trimming were derived from the DNA. Found here are roughly 120,000 clones, about 93% of them singletons; the top ten hold around 2%. Material: peripheral blood. The chain carries TRBV6-5 and TRBJ2-3; 8 positions agree with TRBD2. The TCR comes from a man aged 50 or older with COVID-19, enrolled during active disease. CDR3 nucleotides: TGTGCCAGCAGTTTAACGGGAGGGCCTCAAGATACGCAGTATTTT. Translated: CASSLTGGPQDTQYF.